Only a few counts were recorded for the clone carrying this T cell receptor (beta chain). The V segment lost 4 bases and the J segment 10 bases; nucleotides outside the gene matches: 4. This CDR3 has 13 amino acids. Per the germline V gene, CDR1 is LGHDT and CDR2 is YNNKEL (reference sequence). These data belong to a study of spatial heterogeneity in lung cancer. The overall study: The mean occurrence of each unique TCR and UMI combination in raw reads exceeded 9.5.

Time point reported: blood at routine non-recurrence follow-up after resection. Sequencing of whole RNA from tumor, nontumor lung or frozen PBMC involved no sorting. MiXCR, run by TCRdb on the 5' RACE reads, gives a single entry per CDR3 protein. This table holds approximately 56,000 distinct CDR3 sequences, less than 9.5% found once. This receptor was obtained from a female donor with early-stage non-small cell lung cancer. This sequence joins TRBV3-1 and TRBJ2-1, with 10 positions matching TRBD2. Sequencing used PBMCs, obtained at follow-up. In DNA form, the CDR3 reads TGTGCCAGCAGCCGAGGTAGCGGGGGGGAGCAGTTCTTC. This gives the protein CASSRGSGGEQFF.